This T cell receptor beta chain originates from a study of T cell repertoires in cytomegalovirus infection. On the study more broadly: Based on public TCR beta signatures, there were indications of CMV infection and of a matching HLA type.

V trimming: 1 base; J trimming: 2 bases; junction bases outside the gene matches: 10. The CDR3 is 18 amino acids. CDR1 and CDR2 from the germline V gene are LGHDT and YNNKEL (reference sequence). This clonotype was picked up one time. What it binds is unknown. TCRdb analysed the reads with MiXCR anew, one entry per CDR3 protein. The sample records a few hundred thousand distinct CDR3 sequences, roughly a third being singletons. The study's findings and limits: Within the response measured ex vivo, HLA-C-restricted CMV-specific TCR beta clonotypes were dominant. The cumulative frequency of public TCR beta families identified carriers of CMV plus the relevant HLA.

The input for sequencing was cultured PBMCs, taken from culture after CMV antigen stimulation. The TCR originated in a human donor in good health (CMV status not recorded). Some clones in this sample may be carry-over from other donors' samples. J is TRBJ2-3 and V is TRBV3-1; 9 bases match TRBD1. The CDR3 protein is CASSQVFLRDRDTDTQYF. CDR3 nucleotides: TGTGCCAGCAGCCAAGTATTTTTGCGGGACAGGGACACAGATACGCAGTATTTT.